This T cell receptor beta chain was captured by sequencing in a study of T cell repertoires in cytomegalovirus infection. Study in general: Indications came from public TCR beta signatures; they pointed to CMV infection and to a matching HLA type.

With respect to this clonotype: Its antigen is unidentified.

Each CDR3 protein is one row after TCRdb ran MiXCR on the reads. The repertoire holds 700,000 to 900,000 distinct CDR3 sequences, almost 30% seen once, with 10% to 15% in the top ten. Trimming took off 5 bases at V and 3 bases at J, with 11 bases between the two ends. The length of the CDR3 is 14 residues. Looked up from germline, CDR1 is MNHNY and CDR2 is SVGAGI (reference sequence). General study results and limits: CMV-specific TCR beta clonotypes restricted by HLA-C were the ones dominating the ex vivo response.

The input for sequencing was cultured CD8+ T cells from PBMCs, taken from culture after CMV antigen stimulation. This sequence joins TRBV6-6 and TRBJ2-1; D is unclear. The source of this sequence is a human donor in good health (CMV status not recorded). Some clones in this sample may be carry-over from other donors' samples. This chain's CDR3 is CASSDIRDYNEQFF. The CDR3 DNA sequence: TGTGCCAGCAGTGACATTAGGGACTACAATGAGCAGTTCTTC.